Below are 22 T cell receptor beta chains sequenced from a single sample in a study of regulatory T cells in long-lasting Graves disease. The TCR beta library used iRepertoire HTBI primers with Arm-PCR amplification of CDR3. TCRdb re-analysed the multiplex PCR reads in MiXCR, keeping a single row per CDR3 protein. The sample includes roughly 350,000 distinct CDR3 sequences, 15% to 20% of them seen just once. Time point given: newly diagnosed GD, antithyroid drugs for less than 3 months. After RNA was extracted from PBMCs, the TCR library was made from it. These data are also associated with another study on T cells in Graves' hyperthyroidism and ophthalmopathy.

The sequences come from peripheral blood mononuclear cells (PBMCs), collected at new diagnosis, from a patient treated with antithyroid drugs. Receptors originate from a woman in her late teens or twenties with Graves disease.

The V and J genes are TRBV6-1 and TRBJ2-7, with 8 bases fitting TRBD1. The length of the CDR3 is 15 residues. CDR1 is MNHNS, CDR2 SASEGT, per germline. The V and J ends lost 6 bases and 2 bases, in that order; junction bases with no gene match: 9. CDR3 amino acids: CASRPGQGSTYEQYF. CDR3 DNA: TGTGCCAGCAGACCCGGACAGGGTAGCACCTACGAGCAGTACTTC.

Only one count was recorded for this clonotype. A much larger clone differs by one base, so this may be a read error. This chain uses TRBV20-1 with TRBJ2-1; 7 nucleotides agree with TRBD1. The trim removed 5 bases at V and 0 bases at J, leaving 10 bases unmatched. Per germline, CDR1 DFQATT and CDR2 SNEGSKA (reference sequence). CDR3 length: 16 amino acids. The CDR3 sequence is CSAGVTPGGSYNEQFF. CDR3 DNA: TGCAGTGCTGGAGTTACTCCAGGGGGCTCCTACAATGAGCAGTTCTTC.

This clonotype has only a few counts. CDR3 bases: TGTGCCAGTAGTATTTCCGGGAATACCAATCAGCCCCAGCATTTT. Translated, it gives CASSISGNTNQPQHF. The chain recombines TRBV19 with TRBJ1-5; D uncertain. From germline, CDR1 is LNHDA and CDR2 SQIVND (reference sequence). Trimming took off 3 bases at V and 3 bases at J, with 12 bases between the two ends. The CDR3 is 15 residues long.

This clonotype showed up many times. CDR3 DNA sequence: TGCGCCAGCAGCCAACTAACTAGCACAGATACGCAGTATTTT. Protein sequence: CASSQLTSTDTQYF. The chain recombines TRBV4-1 with TRBJ2-3; D remains ambiguous. This CDR3 contains 14 residues. Germline CDR1 is MGHRA and CDR2 is YSYEKL. Trimming shortened V by 2 bases and J by 0 bases, and 6 bases separated the two germline ends.

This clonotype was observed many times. The DNA of the CDR3 is TGCGCCAGCAGCTTGGCCTGGACAGGGAGTCCGAACACCGGGGAGCTGTTTTTT. Amino acids: CASSLAWTGSPNTGELFF. The chain carries TRBV5-1 and TRBJ2-2; 8 nucleotides match TRBD1. This CDR3 region has 18 residues. Germline V gives CDR1 SGHRS, CDR2 YFSETQ. V shed 0 bases, J shed 0 bases, and the junction held 7 bases outside the gene matches.

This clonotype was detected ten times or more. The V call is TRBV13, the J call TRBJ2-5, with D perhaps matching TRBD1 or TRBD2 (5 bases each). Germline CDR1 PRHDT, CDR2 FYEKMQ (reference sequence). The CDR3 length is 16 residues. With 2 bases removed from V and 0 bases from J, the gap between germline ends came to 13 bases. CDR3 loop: CASSLSAGTYQETQYF. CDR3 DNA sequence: TGTGCCAGCAGCTTATCGGCAGGGACGTACCAAGAGACCCAGTACTTC.

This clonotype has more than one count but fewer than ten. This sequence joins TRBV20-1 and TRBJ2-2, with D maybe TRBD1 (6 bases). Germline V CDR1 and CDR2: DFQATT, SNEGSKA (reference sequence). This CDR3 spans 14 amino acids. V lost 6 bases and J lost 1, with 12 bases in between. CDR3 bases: TGCAGTGCCGGGACACACCAGAACACCGGGGAGCTGTTTTTT. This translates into CSAGTHQNTGELFF.

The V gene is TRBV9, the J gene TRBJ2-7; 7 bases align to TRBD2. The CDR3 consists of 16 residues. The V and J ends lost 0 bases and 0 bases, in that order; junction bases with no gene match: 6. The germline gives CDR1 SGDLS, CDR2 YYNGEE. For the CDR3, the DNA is TGTGCCAGCAGCGTAGCGGCGGGAGCCTACTCCTACGAGCAGTACTTC. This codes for CASSVAAGAYSYEQYF. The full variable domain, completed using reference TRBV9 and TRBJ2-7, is DSGVTQTPKHLITATGQRVTLRCSPRSGDLSVYWYQQSLDQGLQFLIQYYNGEERAKGNILERFSAQQFPDLHSELNLSSLELGDSALYFCASSVAAGAYSYEQYFGPGTRLTVT.

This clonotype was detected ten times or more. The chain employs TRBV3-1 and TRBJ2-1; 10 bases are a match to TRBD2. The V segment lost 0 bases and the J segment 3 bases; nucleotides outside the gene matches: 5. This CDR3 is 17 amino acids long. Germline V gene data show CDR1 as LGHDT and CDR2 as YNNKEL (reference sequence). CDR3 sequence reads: CASSQEGAGGIYNEQFF. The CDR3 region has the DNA TGTGCCAGCAGCCAAGAGGGAGCGGGGGGGATCTACAATGAGCAGTTCTTC.

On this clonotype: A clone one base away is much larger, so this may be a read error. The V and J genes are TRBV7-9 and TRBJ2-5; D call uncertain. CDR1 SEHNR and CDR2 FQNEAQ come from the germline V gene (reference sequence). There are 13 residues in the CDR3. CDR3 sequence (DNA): TGTGTCAGCAGCTTAGCTATCCAAGAGACCCAGTACTTC. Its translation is CVSSLAIQETQYF. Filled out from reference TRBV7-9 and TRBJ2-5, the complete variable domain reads DTGVSQNPRHKITKRGQNVTFRCDPISEHNRLYWYRQTLGQGPEFLTYFQNEAQLEKSRLLSDRFSAERPKGSFSTLEIQRTEQGDSAMYLCVSSLAIQETQYFGPGTRLLVL.

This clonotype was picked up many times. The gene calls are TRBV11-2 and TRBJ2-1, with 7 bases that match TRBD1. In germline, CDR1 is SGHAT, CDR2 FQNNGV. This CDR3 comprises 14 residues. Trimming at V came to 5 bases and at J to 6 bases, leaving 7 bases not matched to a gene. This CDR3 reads CASSLSTGVNEQFF. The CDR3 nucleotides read TGTGCCAGCAGCCTGAGTACAGGGGTCAATGAGCAGTTCTTC.

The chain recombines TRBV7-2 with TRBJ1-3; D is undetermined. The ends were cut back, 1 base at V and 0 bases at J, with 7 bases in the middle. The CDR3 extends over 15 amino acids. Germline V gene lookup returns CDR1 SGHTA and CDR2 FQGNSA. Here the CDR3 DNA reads TGTGCCAGCAGCTTAGAAGTGTTCTCTGGAAACACCATATATTTT. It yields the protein CASSLEVFSGNTIYF.

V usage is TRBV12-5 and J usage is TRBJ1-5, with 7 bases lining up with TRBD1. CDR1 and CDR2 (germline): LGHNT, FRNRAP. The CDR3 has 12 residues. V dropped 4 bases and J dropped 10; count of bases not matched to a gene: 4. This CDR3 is CASGSNRGPQHF. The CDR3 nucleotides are TGTGCTAGTGGTTCAAACAGGGGTCCCCAGCATTTT.

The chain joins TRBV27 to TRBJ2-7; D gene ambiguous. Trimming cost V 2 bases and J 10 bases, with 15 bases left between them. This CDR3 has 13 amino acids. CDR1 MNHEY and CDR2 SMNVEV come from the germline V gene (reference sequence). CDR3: CASSLEPEAPQYF. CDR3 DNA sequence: TGTGCCAGCAGTTTAGAACCCGAGGCCCCCCAGTACTTC.

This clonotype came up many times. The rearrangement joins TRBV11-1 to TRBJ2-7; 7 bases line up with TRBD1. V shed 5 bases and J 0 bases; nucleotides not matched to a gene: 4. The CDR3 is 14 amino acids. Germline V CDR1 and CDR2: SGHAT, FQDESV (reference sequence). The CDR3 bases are TGTGCCAGCAGCCTACAGGGGAGCTCCTACGAGCAGTACTTC. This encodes CASSLQGSSYEQYF.

CDR3 residues: CASSPGQGKSYGYTF. In DNA form, the CDR3 reads TGTGCCAGCAGCCCCGGACAGGGTAAATCCTATGGCTACACCTTC. The rearrangement uses TRBV6-1 and TRBJ1-2; 8 bases map to TRBD1. CDR3 length: 15 residues. With V trimmed by 6 bases and J by 4 bases, 10 bases remained unmatched. The V gene's germline CDR1 is MNHNS and CDR2 SASEGT.

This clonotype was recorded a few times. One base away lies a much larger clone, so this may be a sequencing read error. The CDR3 coding sequence is TGTGCCAGCAGCCCTCCTCGCCTAGCGGGGGCCCCTGAGCAGCACTTC. Encoded protein: CASSPPRLAGAPEQHF. The genes are TRBV3-1 and TRBJ2-7; 10 bases line up with TRBD2. The CDR3 is 16 residues long. The germline V gene has CDR1 LGHDT and CDR2 YNNKEL (reference sequence).

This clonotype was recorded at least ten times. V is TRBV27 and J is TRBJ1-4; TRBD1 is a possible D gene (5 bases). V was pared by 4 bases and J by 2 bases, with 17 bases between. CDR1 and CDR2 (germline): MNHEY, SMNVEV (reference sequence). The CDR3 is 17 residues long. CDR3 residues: CASSSKAKGFTNEKLFF. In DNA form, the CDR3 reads TGTGCCAGCAGTTCGAAAGCCAAGGGGTTCACTAATGAAAAACTGTTTTTT.

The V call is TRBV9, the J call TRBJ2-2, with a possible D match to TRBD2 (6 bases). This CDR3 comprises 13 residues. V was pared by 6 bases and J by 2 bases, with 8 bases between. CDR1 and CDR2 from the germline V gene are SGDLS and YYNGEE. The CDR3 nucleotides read TGTGCCAGCACGCGGGGCAACACCGGGGAGCTGTTTTTT. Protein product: CASTRGNTGELFF.

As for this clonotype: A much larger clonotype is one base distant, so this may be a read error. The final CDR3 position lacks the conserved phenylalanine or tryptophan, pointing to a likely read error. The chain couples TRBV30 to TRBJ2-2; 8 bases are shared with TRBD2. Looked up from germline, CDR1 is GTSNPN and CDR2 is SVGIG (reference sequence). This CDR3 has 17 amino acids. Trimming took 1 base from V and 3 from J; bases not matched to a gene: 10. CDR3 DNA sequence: TGTGCCTGGAGTGCCCCCGGGGGGGCGGGTGACACCGGGGAGCTGTTTCTT. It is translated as CAWSAPGGAGDTGELFL.

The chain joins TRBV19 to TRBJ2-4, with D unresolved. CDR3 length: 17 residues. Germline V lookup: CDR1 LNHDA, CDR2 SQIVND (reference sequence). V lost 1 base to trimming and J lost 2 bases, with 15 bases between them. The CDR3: CASSIAFDERTKNIQYF. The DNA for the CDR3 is TGTGCCAGTAGTATAGCGTTCGACGAGAGGACCAAAAACATTCAGTACTTC.

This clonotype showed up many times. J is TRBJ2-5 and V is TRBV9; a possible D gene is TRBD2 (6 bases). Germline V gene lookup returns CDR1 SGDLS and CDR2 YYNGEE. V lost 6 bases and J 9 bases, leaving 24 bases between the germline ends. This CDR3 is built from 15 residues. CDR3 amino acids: CASTPIGTAIGAQYF. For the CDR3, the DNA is TGTGCCAGCACCCCAATCGGGACTGCCATCGGGGCCCAGTACTTC.